This T cell receptor (beta chain) was profiled in a study of cytomegalovirus exposure and HLA in healthy donors. Study-wide findings and caveats: Some 150 TCR beta chains were listed as cytomegalovirus-associated. Sequence variants that were highly shared formed a cluster that was likely a sequencing artifact. Solely CMV serostatus was available to characterize immune exposure.

Germline-derived CDR1 and CDR2 are SGHRS and YFSETQ. V lost 0 bases, J lost 3 bases, and 8 bases stayed unmatched. CDR3 length: 17 amino acids. PCR amplification relied on 60 Vbeta primers (plus 13 Jbeta primers). Measured with immunoSEQ multiplex PCR; TCRdb has only the in-frame clones, and not every one. This repertoire shows around 130,000 clones, roughly 9% found once; its top ten account for around 5.8%. This clone was seen more than once but under ten times. Its antigen is not identified. What was sequenced was PBMCs. The sequence derives from a woman between 40 and 55 years old in good health and CMV-seropositive. The chain uses TRBV5-1 and TRBJ1-5; 8 positions agree with TRBD1. CDR3 nucleotide sequence: TGCGCCAGCAGCTTGGGGACAGGGAATAATAACAATCAGCCCCAGCATTTT. Amino acids: CASSLGTGNNNNQPQHF.